These 28 T cell receptor beta chains were all obtained from the same sample, sequenced in a study of early T cells in non-severe SARS-CoV-2 infection. TCRdb passed the 5' RACE reads through MiXCR, listing each CDR3 protein once. The repertoire holds fewer than 55,000 distinct CDR3 sequences, roughly 4% seen once, with 3% to 3.5% in the top ten. The source material was whole blood. The receptor source for this set is an adult who was a healthcare worker with PCR-confirmed SARS-CoV-2 infection or an uninfected control (not recorded which).

In its sample, this clonotype was seen many times. The chain links TRBV25-1 to TRBJ2-7; D gene uncertain. CDR3 size: 14 residues. Trimming shortened V by 9 bases and J by 4 bases, and 19 bases separated the two germline ends. Germline V gives CDR1 MGHDK, CDR2 SYGVNS. CDR3 bases: TGTGCCAGTGAGGAAGTGGACGCTGGTTACGAGCAGTACTTC. This codes for CASEEVDAGYEQYF.

This clonotype was recorded at least ten times. In DNA form, the CDR3 reads TGCAGCGTTGAAGCCGACAGGGGGAAGACCCAGTACTTC. This translates into CSVEADRGKTQYF. V and J are TRBV29-1 and TRBJ2-5; 9 bases are shared with TRBD1. The CDR3 totals 13 residues. Germline values: CDR1 SQVTM, CDR2 ANQGSEA. Trimming cost V 1 base and J 6 bases; bases outside gene matches: 3.

Ten or more counts support this clonotype. The chain has TRBV11-2 and TRBJ2-2; 15 positions match TRBD2. V lost 6 bases, J lost 0 bases, and 2 bases stayed unmatched. Germline CDR1 is SGHAT and CDR2 is FQNNGV. This CDR3 spans 17 amino acids. The CDR3 loop reads CASRGLAGGANTGELFF. In DNA form, the CDR3 reads TGTGCCAGCAGGGGACTAGCGGGAGGCGCGAACACCGGGGAGCTGTTTTTT.

This clonotype was counted many times. The chain has TRBV28 and TRBJ2-3; D is perhaps TRBD1 (5 bases). This CDR3 has 16 residues. The germline V gene encodes CDR1 MDHEN and CDR2 SYDVKM. Trimming removed 3 bases at V and 2 bases at J, with 15 bases between. CDR3 coding DNA: TGTGCCAGCAGTTTGGGTCCTACAGGTTTCACAGATACGCAGTATTTT. Protein sequence: CASSLGPTGFTDTQYF.

This clonotype was counted ten times or more. The rearrangement uses TRBV20-1 and TRBJ1-6; D gene ambiguous. The V and J ends lost 3 bases and 11 bases respectively, with 17 bases between them. This CDR3 contains 14 residues. Per the germline V gene, CDR1 is DFQATT and CDR2 is SNEGSKA (reference sequence). The CDR3: CSASAVWGAAPLHF. Written as DNA, the CDR3 is TGCAGTGCTAGTGCTGTCTGGGGTGCGGCACCCCTCCACTTT.

This clonotype was observed at least ten times. V gene TRBV5-6 combines with J gene TRBJ2-3, with 13 bases lining up with TRBD2. Germline V lookup: CDR1 SGHDT, CDR2 YYEEEE. Losses at the gene ends were 4 bases for V and 5 bases for J; bases not matched to a gene: 7. The CDR3 is 16 amino acids. CDR3 nucleotides: TGTGCCAGCAGCCCCTGGGGACTAGCGGGACAAGATACGCAGTATTTT. Amino acids: CASSPWGLAGQDTQYF.

This chain joins TRBV5-1 and TRBJ2-7; D is ambiguous. The CDR3 covers 13 residues. Germline V gives CDR1 SGHRS, CDR2 YFSETQ. The germline V and J ends were trimmed by 3 bases and 5 bases, with 12 bases remaining between them. CDR3 amino acids: CASSWAGYHEQYF. CDR3 coding DNA: TGCGCCAGCAGCTGGGCCGGATACCACGAGCAGTACTTC.

This clonotype was picked up many times. The chain recombines TRBV11-2 with TRBJ2-1; 10 bases are a match to TRBD1. This CDR3 comprises 20 residues. Germline lookup yields CDR1 SGHAT and CDR2 FQNNGV. V gave up 2 bases and J gave up 2 bases; unmatched junction bases: 15. DNA for the CDR3: TGTGCCAGCAGCTTAACTTCACCTCTGGACAGGGGGTTCCCCTACAATGAGCAGTTCTTC. Residues: CASSLTSPLDRGFPYNEQFF.

There are many counts of this clonotype. V is TRBV5-1 and J is TRBJ1-6; 8 nucleotides agree with TRBD1. Germline V lookup: CDR1 SGHRS, CDR2 YFSETQ. The ends lost 7 bases at V and 10 bases at J; junction bases unmatched: 7. This CDR3 region has 13 residues. The CDR3 DNA reads TGCGCCAGCCACGGACAGGGTGGCTCACCCCTCCACTTT. Protein sequence: CASHGQGGSPLHF.

In its sample, this clonotype was seen many times. The CDR3 reads CASSSTGTDNEQFF. For the CDR3, the DNA is TGTGCCAGCAGCTCAACGGGGACTGACAATGAGCAGTTCTTC. The rearrangement uses TRBV5-5 and TRBJ2-1; maybe TRBD2 (6 bases). Germline V lookup: CDR1 SGHKS, CDR2 YYEKEE (reference sequence). Deletions cut 3 bases from V and 5 bases from J, with 12 bases between. This CDR3 comprises 14 residues.

This clonotype appeared a few times. This chain joins TRBV11-3 and TRBJ2-1; D is unclear. The CDR3 is 13 amino acids. The germline V gene encodes CDR1 SGHNT and CDR2 YENEEA. V dropped 3 bases and J dropped 6 bases, with 9 bases sitting between them. The CDR3 coding sequence is TGTGCCAGCAGCTTTGGGCCCAGCAATGAGCAGTTCTTC. Translating gives CASSFGPSNEQFF. The entire variable domain, with the rest obtained from reference TRBV11-3 and TRBJ2-1, is as follows: EAGVVQSPRYKIIEKKQPVAFWCNPISGHNTLYWYLQNLGQGPELLIRYENEEAVDDSQLPKDRFSAERLKGVDSTLKIQPAELGDSAVYLCASSFGPSNEQFFGPGTRLTVL.

This clonotype was found many times. The rearrangement links TRBV5-1 to TRBJ2-3; D remains ambiguous. V lost 4 bases and J 3 bases, leaving 6 bases between the germline ends. This CDR3 is 12 amino acids long. Germline V gene lookup returns CDR1 SGHRS and CDR2 YFSETQ. CDR3 amino acids: CASSDPTDTQYF. The CDR3 nucleotides are TGCGCCAGCAGCGATCCGACAGATACGCAGTATTTT. The variable domain in full, completed from reference TRBV5-1 and TRBJ2-3, reads KAGVTQTPRYLIKTRGQQVTLSCSPISGHRSVSWYQQTPGQGLQFLFEYFSETQRNKGNFPGRFSGRQFSNSRSEMNVSTLELGDSALYLCASSDPTDTQYFGPGTRLTVL.

This clonotype was seen many times. This chain links TRBV29-1 with TRBJ1-5; D is unclear. From germline, CDR1 is SQVTM and CDR2 ANQGSEA. The V and J ends lost 0 bases and 4 bases respectively, with 7 bases between them. There are 13 residues in the CDR3. CDR3 DNA sequence: TGCAGCGTTGAAGAGGGAGGTAATCAGCCCCAGCATTTT. Protein: CSVEEGGNQPQHF.

In this sample, this clonotype turned up a few times. This chain connects TRBV11-2 to TRBJ2-3, with D uncertain. V was cut by 1 base and J by 4 bases, with 12 bases left in between. This CDR3 is built from 15 residues. Germline V gene data show CDR1 as SGHAT and CDR2 as FQNNGV. CDR3 sequence reads: CASSLAERGADTQYF. The CDR3 DNA is TGTGCCAGCAGCTTAGCGGAGCGCGGCGCAGATACGCAGTATTTT.

The chain has TRBV12-3 or TRBV12-4 and TRBJ2-3; the D gene could be TRBD1 or TRBD2 (7 bases each). The CDR3 runs 16 residues. Trimming removed 7 bases at V and 1 base at J, with 18 bases between. The CDR3 DNA reads as TGTGCCAGCACCTCCTTTCAGGGGGGGGGCACAGATACGCAGTATTTT. This gives the protein CASTSFQGGGTDTQYF.

At least ten counts were recorded for this clonotype. This chain uses TRBV4-2 with TRBJ2-7, with D unresolved. Trimming cost V 0 bases and J 4 bases, with 13 bases left between them. Germline CDR1 LGHNA, CDR2 YNFKEQ. CDR3 length equals 15 residues. CDR3 DNA sequence: TGTGCCAGCAGCCAAGAGGCGAAGGGTGGATACGAGCAGTACTTC. Amino acids: CASSQEAKGGYEQYF.

This clonotype was seen a few times. The chain employs TRBV6-5 and TRBJ2-1; perhaps D is TRBD1 or TRBD2 (6 bases each). Trimming removed 0 bases at V and 8 bases at J, with 14 bases between. Germline V gene lookup returns CDR1 MNHEY and CDR2 SVGAGI. The CDR3 has 15 residues. In nucleotides, the CDR3 is TGTGCCAGCAGTTACTCTGGGGGGCAATTCGATGAGCAGTTCTTC. Translation: CASSYSGGQFDEQFF.

This clonotype was seen ten or more times. V gene TRBV29-1 combines with J gene TRBJ1-1; possible D gene TRBD1, 5 bases. With 7 bases removed from V and 2 bases from J, the gap between germline ends came to 11 bases. Germline V gene sequence: CDR1 SQVTM, CDR2 ANQGSEA. CDR3 length equals 12 residues. CDR3 in amino acids: CSAGDRNTEAFF. The DNA of the CDR3 is TGCAGCGCTGGGGACCGAAACACTGAAGCTTTCTTT.

In its sample, this clonotype was seen many times. V usage is TRBV5-1 and J usage is TRBJ1-4, with TRBD1 as a possible D gene (5 bases). Trimming pared 2 bases from V and 8 bases from J, leaving 10 bases between. The germline CDR1 and CDR2 sequences are SGHRS and YFSETQ. This CDR3 comprises 13 residues. Here the CDR3 reads CASSFGTSEKLFF. The CDR3 DNA follows: TGCGCCAGCAGCTTCGGGACTTCCGAAAAACTGTTTTTT.

This clonotype was seen more than once but under ten times. The V gene is TRBV9, the J gene TRBJ2-7, with 8 positions matching TRBD1. The trim removed 2 bases at V and 6 bases at J, leaving 7 bases unmatched. The germline CDR1 and CDR2 sequences are SGDLS and YYNGEE. This CDR3 comprises 14 residues. The CDR3, as DNA: TGTGCCAGCAGCGTCACCGGGACAGGAGGCGAGCAGTACTTC. Protein sequence: CASSVTGTGGEQYF.

This clonotype was counted ten times or more. The V gene is TRBV2, the J gene TRBJ2-1; 8 nucleotides line up with TRBD2. V dropped 7 bases and J dropped 4; count of bases not matched to a gene: 3. This CDR3 spans 13 amino acids. In germline, CDR1 is SNHLY, CDR2 FYNNEI. The CDR3 protein is CASNAGGYNEQFF. CDR3 nucleotides: TGTGCCAGCAATGCGGGAGGTTACAATGAGCAGTTCTTC.

This clonotype was seen a few times. The gene calls are TRBV18 and TRBJ2-1; 7 bases line up with TRBD2. Germline V gene lookup returns CDR1 KGHSH and CDR2 LQKENI. The J segment lost 6 bases and the V segment lost 4 bases, leaving 3 bases of the junction unmatched. The CDR3 is 13 amino acids. The CDR3 region is CASSRLALNEQFF. The CDR3 nucleotides are TGTGCCAGCTCACGACTAGCCCTCAATGAGCAGTTCTTC. Drawing the rest from reference TRBV18 and TRBJ2-1, the complete variable domain is NAGVMQNPRHLVRRRGQEARLRCSPMKGHSHVYWYRQLPEEGLKFMVYLQKENIIDESGMPKERFSAEFPKEGPSILRIQQVVRGDSAAYFCASSRLALNEQFFGPGTRLTVL.

This clonotype was observed at least ten times. The chain has TRBV19 and TRBJ2-7, with a possible D match to TRBD1 (6 bases). This CDR3 comprises 14 residues. Per germline, CDR1 LNHDA and CDR2 SQIVND (reference sequence). V gave up 5 bases and J gave up 2 bases, with 13 bases separating them. CDR3 sequence: CASSALWTAYEQYF. The CDR3 nucleotides read TGTGCCAGTAGTGCTTTGTGGACAGCCTACGAGCAGTACTTC.

This clonotype came up many times. This chain links TRBV21-1 with TRBJ2-2; the DNA was not used to check the table's D call, TRBD1. TRBV21-1 is a known pseudogene. This CDR3 contains 16 residues. The DNA of the CDR3 is TGTGCCAGCAGCGGCCAACAGGGGAGTAACACCGGGGAGCTGTTTTTT. This sequence encodes CASSGQQGSNTGELFF.

This clonotype was seen once. The chain recombines TRBV3-1 with TRBJ2-4; perhaps TRBD2 as D (5 bases). V dropped 2 bases and J dropped 0 bases, with 8 bases sitting between them. From germline, CDR1 is LGHDT and CDR2 YNNKEL (reference sequence). The CDR3 loop spans 15 amino acids. The CDR3 DNA follows: TGTGCCAGCAGCCAACCGGGATCAGCCAAAAACATTCAGTACTTC. As protein: CASSQPGSAKNIQYF.

The chain employs TRBV20-1 and TRBJ2-1, with a possible D match to TRBD1 (5 bases). The ends were cut back, 1 base at V and 6 bases at J, with 10 bases in the middle. This CDR3 contains 13 residues. Germline CDR1 DFQATT, CDR2 SNEGSKA (reference sequence). CDR3 region: CSARAPTVNEQFF. As DNA, the CDR3 is TGCAGTGCTAGAGCTCCGACAGTCAATGAGCAGTTCTTC.

This clonotype was picked up many times. This rearrangement joins TRBV5-1 to TRBJ2-1, with TRBD1 as a possible D gene (5 bases). This CDR3 has 16 amino acids. Germline V gene sequence: CDR1 SGHRS, CDR2 YFSETQ. With 0 bases removed from V and 6 bases from J, the gap between germline ends came to 16 bases. This chain's CDR3 is CASSLDPNYQGNEQFF. CDR3 in DNA: TGCGCCAGCAGCTTGGACCCAAACTATCAGGGCAATGAGCAGTTCTTC.

This clonotype occurred many times. CDR3 coding DNA: TGCATGGCGGGATCCTACAATGAGCAGTTCTTC. Translation gives CMAGSYNEQFF. V is TRBV20-1 and J is TRBJ2-1, with D possibly matching TRBD2 (6 bases). The CDR3 consists of 11 residues. The germline gives CDR1 DFQATT, CDR2 SNEGSKA (reference sequence).